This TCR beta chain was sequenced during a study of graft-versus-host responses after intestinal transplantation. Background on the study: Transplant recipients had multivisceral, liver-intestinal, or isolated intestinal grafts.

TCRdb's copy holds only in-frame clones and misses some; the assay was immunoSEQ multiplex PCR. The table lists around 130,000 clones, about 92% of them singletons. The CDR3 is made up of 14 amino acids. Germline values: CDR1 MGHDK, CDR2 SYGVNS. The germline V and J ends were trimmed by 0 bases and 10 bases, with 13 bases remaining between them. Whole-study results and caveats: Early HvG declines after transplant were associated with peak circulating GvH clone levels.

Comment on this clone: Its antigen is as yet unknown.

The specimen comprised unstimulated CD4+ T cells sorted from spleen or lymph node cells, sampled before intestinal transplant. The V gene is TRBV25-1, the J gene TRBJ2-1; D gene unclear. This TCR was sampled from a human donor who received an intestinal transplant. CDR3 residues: CASSEYNSRGEQFF. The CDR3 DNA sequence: TGTGCCAGCAGTGAATATAATTCCCGTGGGGAGCAGTTCTTC.